This passage covers 18 T cell receptor beta chains from one sample sequenced in a study of OX40 agonist ivuxolimab in advanced cancers. Generated by immunoSEQ multiplex PCR, the TCRdb table keeps only in-frame clones and is missing some. The data hold around 68,000 clones, with 70% to 90% observed a single time. This specimen consisted of CD4+ or CD8+ T cells sorted from blood, obtained in a trial of the OX40 agonist ivuxolimab. The source of these receptors is an adult with an advanced solid tumor such as melanoma, head and neck, liver or kidney cancer.

The V call is TRBV2, the J call TRBJ2-3; TRBD2 agrees at 8 bases. Germline lookup yields CDR1 SNHLY and CDR2 FYNNEI. V trimming: 7 bases; J trimming: 0 bases; junction bases outside the gene matches: 6. This CDR3 comprises 15 residues. This CDR3 reads CASTTSGISTDTQYF. CDR3 DNA: TGTGCCAGCACTACTAGCGGAATAAGCACAGATACGCAGTATTTT.

The V gene is TRBV2, the J gene TRBJ2-5, with a possible D match to TRBD2 (6 bases). There are 14 residues in the CDR3. Germline loops: CDR1 SNHLY, CDR2 FYNNEI. Trimming removed 4 bases at V and 5 bases at J, with 14 bases between. CDR3 coding DNA: TGTGCCAGCAGTGGACTAGGGCTGAGGGAGACCCAGTACTTC. It codes for CASSGLGLRETQYF.

The chain joins TRBV7-9 to TRBJ2-2; no clear D gene. Germline assignment: CDR1 SEHNR and CDR2 FQNEAQ (reference sequence). The CDR3 is 12 amino acids. Trimming cost V 5 bases and J 4 bases, with 5 bases left between them. The CDR3 sequence is CASSHPTGELFF. The CDR3 nucleotides read TGTGCCAGCAGCCATCCCACCGGGGAGCTGTTTTTT.

The genes are TRBV28 and TRBJ2-6; D uncertain. Trimming shortened V by 6 bases and J by 0 bases, and 6 bases separated the two germline ends. Germline values: CDR1 MDHEN, CDR2 SYDVKM. The length of the CDR3 is 14 residues. CDR3 in DNA: TGTGCCAGCAGGGGTTACTCTGGGGCCAACGTCCTGACTTTC. Protein product: CASRGYSGANVLTF.

This chain uses TRBV6-6 with TRBJ1-6; a possible D gene is TRBD1 (6 bases). CDR3 length: 15 amino acids. CDR1 MNHNY and CDR2 SVGAGI come from the germline V gene (reference sequence). V shed 0 bases and J shed 9 bases, with 12 bases lying between them. CDR3 amino acids: CASSYSGGQGSPLHF. The CDR3 region has the DNA TGTGCCAGCAGTTACTCCGGGGGGCAGGGTTCACCCCTCCACTTT.

The chain carries TRBV5-6 and TRBJ2-3; D possibly corresponds to TRBD1 (5 bases). There are 16 residues in the CDR3. Germline CDR1 is SGHDT and CDR2 is YYEEEE. V lost 0 bases and J 1 base, leaving 12 bases between the germline ends. DNA of the CDR3: TGTGCCAGCAGCTTGGGTCTGGGGCTCCGCACAGATACGCAGTATTTT. It codes for CASSLGLGLRTDTQYF.

V usage is TRBV5-1 and J usage is TRBJ2-5; D not resolved. This CDR3 contains 14 residues. V was pared by 0 bases and J by 3 bases, with 9 bases between. The germline gives CDR1 SGHRS, CDR2 YFSETQ. CDR3 nucleotide sequence: TGCGCCAGCAGCTTGGGGGCAGAAGAAGAGACCCAGTACTTC. Translation: CASSLGAEEETQYF.

The chain carries TRBV5-1 and TRBJ2-1; 11 bases agree with TRBD1. Trimming took 1 base from V and 10 from J; bases not matched to a gene: 7. The CDR3 length is 15 residues. Germline loops: CDR1 SGHRS, CDR2 YFSETQ. The DNA of the CDR3 is TGCGCCAGCAGCTTGTGGACAGGGGGCGAGTCAGAGCAGTTCTTC. Translating gives CASSLWTGGESEQFF.

This chain links TRBV6-6 with TRBJ1-2; TRBD1 might be the D (5 bases). Germline V lookup: CDR1 MNHNY, CDR2 SVGAGI (reference sequence). Trimming took 2 bases from V and 2 from J, leaving 12 bases between them. This CDR3 has 15 residues. The CDR3 nucleotides are TGTGCCAGCAGTTACCCTCCGGGACGGAACTATGGCTACACCTTC. This translates into CASSYPPGRNYGYTF.

This chain connects TRBV7-6 to TRBJ2-6, with no clear D. The CDR3 is 15 residues long. V was cut by 2 bases and J by 1 base, with 6 bases left in between. In germline, CDR1 is SGHVS, CDR2 FNYEAQ. CDR3 bases: TGTGCCAGCAGCTTAACCGGGTCTGGGGCCAACGTCCTGACTTTC. Translating it yields CASSLTGSGANVLTF. The whole variable domain, filled in from reference TRBV7-6 and TRBJ2-6, reads GAGVSQSPRYKVTKRGQDVALRCDPISGHVSLYWYRQALGQGPEFLTYFNYEAQQDKSGLPNDRFSAERPEGSISTLTIQRTEQRDSAMYRCASSLTGSGANVLTFGAGSRLTVL.

This clone has just a few counts. The V call is TRBV29-1, the J call TRBJ2-3; no firm D call. The CDR3 sequence is 13 residues long. V gave up 5 bases and J gave up 2 bases, with 11 bases separating them. Per germline, CDR1 SQVTM and CDR2 ANQGSEA. Written as DNA, the CDR3 is TGCAGCGTTTACGGCGGCATCACAGATACGCAGTATTTT. This encodes CSVYGGITDTQYF.

The chain has TRBV5-6 and TRBJ2-2; D is unclear. The CDR3 is 16 amino acids. The germline gives CDR1 SGHDT, CDR2 YYEEEE. V shed 1 base and J shed 0 bases, with 10 bases lying between them. DNA of the CDR3: TGTGCCAGCAGCTTGTTTCCGGGCACGAACACCGGGGAGCTGTTTTTT. Protein sequence: CASSLFPGTNTGELFF.

The chain joins TRBV6-1 to TRBJ2-4; 7 bases map to TRBD1. CDR3 length: 17 residues. Germline CDR1 and CDR2: MNHNS and SASEGT. The V gene end was trimmed by 0 bases and the J gene end by 2 bases; junction bases not matched to a gene: 7. This CDR3 is CASSEAPPTGSKNIQYF. As DNA, the CDR3 is TGTGCCAGCAGTGAAGCTCCCCCGACAGGGTCCAAAAACATTCAGTACTTC.

The chain joins TRBV19 to TRBJ2-7; maybe TRBD2 (7 bases). Between the trimmed V and J ends, which lost 5 bases and 7 bases, there was a span of 15 bases. This CDR3 contains 13 residues. Germline V gives CDR1 LNHDA, CDR2 SQIVND (reference sequence). CDR3: CASSEAGATEQYF. CDR3 DNA: TGTGCCAGTAGTGAGGCGGGGGCGACAGAGCAGTACTTC.

This clone is a singleton in its sample. The rearrangement joins TRBV5-1 to TRBJ2-3, with D uncertain. CDR1 SGHRS and CDR2 YFSETQ come from the germline V gene. Between the trimmed V and J ends, which lost 1 base and 6 bases, there was a span of 9 bases. CDR3 length equals 13 residues. CDR3: CASSLLVSDTQYF. CDR3 nucleotides: TGCGCCAGCAGCTTGCTAGTATCGGATACGCAGTATTTT.

This clone has more than one count but fewer than ten. The CDR3 reads CATSSLEGTVEAFF. The CDR3 DNA reads TGTGCCACCAGCAGCCTAGAGGGAACCGTTGAAGCTTTCTTT. V and J are TRBV15 and TRBJ1-1; no clear D. V lost 3 bases and J 7 bases, leaving 15 bases between the germline ends. The CDR3 is 14 residues long. Germline-derived CDR1 and CDR2 are LNHNV and YYDKDF (reference sequence).

This sequence joins TRBV11-1 and TRBJ2-1; D unclear. The ends were cut back, 2 bases at V and 15 bases at J, with 14 bases in the middle. The CDR3 spans 12 residues. CDR1 and CDR2 (germline): SGHAT, FQDESV (reference sequence). In DNA form, the CDR3 reads TGTGCCAGCAGCTTAAAATGGCAGCAACTGTTCTTC. Its protein product is CASSLKWQQLFF. Looking up the rest from reference TRBV11-1 and TRBJ2-1 gives the full variable domain: EAEVAQSPRYKITEKSQAVAFWCDPISGHATLYWYRQILGQGPELLVQFQDESVVDDSQLPKDRFSAERLKGVDSTLKIQPAELGDSAMYLCASSLKWQQLFFGPGTRLTVL.

J is TRBJ2-7 and V is TRBV10-3; 13 bases agree with TRBD2. The germline V gene encodes CDR1 ENHRY and CDR2 SYGVKD. V was clipped by 10 bases and J by 5 bases; unmatched bases: 5. The CDR3 runs to 13 residues. The CDR3 protein is CATRGLAGDEQYF. The CDR3 DNA reads as TGTGCCACCCGAGGACTAGCGGGAGACGAGCAGTACTTC.